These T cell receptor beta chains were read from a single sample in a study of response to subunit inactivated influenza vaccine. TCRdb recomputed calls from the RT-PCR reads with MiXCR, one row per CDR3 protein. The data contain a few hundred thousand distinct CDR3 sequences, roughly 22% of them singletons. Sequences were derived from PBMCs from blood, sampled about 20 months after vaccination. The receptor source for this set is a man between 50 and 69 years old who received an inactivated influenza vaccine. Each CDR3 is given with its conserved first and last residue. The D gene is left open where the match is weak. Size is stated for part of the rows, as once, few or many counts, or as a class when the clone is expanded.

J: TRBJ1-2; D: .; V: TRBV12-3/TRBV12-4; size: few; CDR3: CASSSGGYTF; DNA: TGTGCCAGCAGTAGTGGTGGCTACACCTTC
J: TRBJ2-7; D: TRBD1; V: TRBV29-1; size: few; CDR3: CSARTGPEQYF; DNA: TGCAGCGCTAGGACAGGGCCCGAGCAGTACTTC
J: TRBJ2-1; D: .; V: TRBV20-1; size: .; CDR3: CSASEGFNEQFF; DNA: TGCAGTGCTAGTGAGGGGTTCAATGAGCAGTTCTTC
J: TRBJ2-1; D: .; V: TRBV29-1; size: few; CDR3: CSVGKYNEQFF; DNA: TGCAGCGTAGGGAAATACAATGAGCAGTTCTTC
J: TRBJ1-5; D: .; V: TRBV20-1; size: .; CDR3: CSAGGTSNQPQHF; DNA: TGCAGTGCCGGTGGGACAAGCAATCAGCCCCAGCATTTT
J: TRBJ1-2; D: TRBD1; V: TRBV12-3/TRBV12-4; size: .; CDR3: CASSPKLRQGPGNTF; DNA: TGTGCCAGCAGTCCCAAACTTCGACAGGGTCCAGGCAACACCTTC
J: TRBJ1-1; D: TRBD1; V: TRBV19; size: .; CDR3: CASLDRGRRLEAFF; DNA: TGTGCCAGCCTGGACAGGGGGCGAAGACTTGAAGCTTTCTTT
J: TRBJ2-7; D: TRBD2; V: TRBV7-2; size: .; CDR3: CASSLEPAGAGEQYF; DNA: TGTGCCAGCAGCTTAGAACCAGCGGGAGCAGGAGAGCAGTACTTC
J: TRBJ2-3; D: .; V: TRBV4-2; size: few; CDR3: CASTPGTGGFTDTQYF; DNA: TGTGCCAGCACCCCCGGGACTGGGGGATTCACAGATACGCAGTATTTT
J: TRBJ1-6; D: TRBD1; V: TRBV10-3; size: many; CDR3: CATRTGDNSPLHF; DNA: TGTGCCACCCGAACAGGGGATAATTCACCCCTCCACTTT
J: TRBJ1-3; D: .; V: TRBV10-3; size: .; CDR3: CAISGDVSSGNTIYF; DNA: TGTGCCATCAGTGGAGACGTTAGCTCTGGAAACACCATATATTTT
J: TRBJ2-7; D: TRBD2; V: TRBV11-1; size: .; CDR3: CASSLGEFSGSIAYEQYF; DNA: TGTGCCAGCAGCTTAGGAGAATTTAGCGGGAGTATAGCCTACGAGCAGTACTTC
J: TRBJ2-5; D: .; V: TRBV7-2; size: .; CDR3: CASSNGHLYQETQYF; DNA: TGTGCCAGCAGCAACGGACACCTGTACCAAGAGACCCAGTACTTC
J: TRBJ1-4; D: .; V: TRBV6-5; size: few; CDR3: CASSSSRGSEKLFF; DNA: TGTGCCAGCAGTTCGTCGCGGGGTTCGGAAAAACTGTTTTTT
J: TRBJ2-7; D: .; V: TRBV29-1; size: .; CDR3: CSVGTGRATYEQYF; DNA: TGCAGCGTTGGGACCGGACGGGCGACCTACGAGCAGTACTTC
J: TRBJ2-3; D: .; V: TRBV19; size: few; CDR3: CASTGGGTDTQYF; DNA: TGTGCCAGTACCGGTGGGGGCACAGATACGCAGTATTTT
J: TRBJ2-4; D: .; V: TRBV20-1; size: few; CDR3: CSASMGGKNIQYF; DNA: TGCAGTGCTAGTATGGGCGGCAAAAACATTCAGTACTTC
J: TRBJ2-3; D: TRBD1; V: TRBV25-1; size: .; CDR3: CASSDHRGRTDTQYF; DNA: TGTGCCAGCAGTGACCACAGGGGGCGCACAGATACGCAGTATTTT
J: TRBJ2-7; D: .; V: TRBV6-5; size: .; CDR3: CASSYLGEAYKQYF; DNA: TGTGCCAGCAGTTACTTGGGGGAGGCCTACAAGCAGTACTTC